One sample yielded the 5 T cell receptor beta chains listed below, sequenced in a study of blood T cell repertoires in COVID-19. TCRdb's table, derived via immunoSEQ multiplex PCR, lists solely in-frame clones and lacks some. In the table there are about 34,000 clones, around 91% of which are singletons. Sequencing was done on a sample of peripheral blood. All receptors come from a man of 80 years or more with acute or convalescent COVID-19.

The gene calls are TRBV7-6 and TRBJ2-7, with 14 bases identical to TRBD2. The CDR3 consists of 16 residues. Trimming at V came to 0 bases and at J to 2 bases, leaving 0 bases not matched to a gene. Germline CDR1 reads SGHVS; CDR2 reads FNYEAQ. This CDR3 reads CASSLAGLAGAYEQYF. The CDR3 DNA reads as TGTGCCAGCAGCTTAGCGGGACTAGCGGGGGCCTACGAGCAGTACTTC.

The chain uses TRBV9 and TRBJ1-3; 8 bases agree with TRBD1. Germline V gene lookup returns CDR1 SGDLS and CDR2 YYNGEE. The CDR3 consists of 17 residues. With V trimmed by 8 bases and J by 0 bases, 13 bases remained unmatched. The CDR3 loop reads CARRTGQLHSSGNTIYF. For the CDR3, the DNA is TGTGCCAGGAGGACAGGGCAACTTCATAGCTCTGGAAACACCATATATTTT.

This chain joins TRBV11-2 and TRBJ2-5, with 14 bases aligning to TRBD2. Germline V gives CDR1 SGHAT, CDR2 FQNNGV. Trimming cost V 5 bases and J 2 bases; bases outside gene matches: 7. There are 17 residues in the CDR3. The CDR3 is CASSDPRLAGGQETQYF. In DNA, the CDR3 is TGTGCCAGCAGCGATCCTAGACTAGCGGGGGGGCAAGAGACCCAGTACTTC. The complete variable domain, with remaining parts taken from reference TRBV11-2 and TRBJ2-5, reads EAGVAQSPRYKIIEKRQSVAFWCNPISGHATLYWYQQILGQGPKLLIQFQNNGVVDDSQLPKDRFSAERLKGVDSTLKIQPAKLEDSAVYLCASSDPRLAGGQETQYFGPGTRLLVL.

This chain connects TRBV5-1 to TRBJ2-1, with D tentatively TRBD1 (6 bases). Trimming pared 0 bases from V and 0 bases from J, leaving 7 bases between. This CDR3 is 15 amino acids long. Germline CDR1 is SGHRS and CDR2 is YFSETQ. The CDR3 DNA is TGCGCCAGCAGCTTGGAGGGGGTCTCCTACAATGAGCAGTTCTTC. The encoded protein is CASSLEGVSYNEQFF.

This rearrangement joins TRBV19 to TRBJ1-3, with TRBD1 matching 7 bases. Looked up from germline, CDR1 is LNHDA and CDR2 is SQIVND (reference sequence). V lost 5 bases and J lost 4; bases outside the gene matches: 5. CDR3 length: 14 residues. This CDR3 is CASSRRGSGNTIYF. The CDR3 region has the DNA TGTGCCAGTAGTCGCAGGGGGTCAGGAAACACCATATATTTT.